This T cell receptor (beta chain) originates from a study of OX40 agonist ivuxolimab in advanced cancers. At the level of the study: Three patients showed partial responses: one hepatocellular carcinoma and two cutaneous melanoma cases. Findings and limits, study-wide: A proportion of nonresponders additionally exhibited low normalized T-cell clonal expansion. Relative to CD4+, CD8+ T cells held more expanded clones on average. Partial responders at 0.1-3.0 mg/kg showed near-lowest clonal expansion.

Sequenced by immunoSEQ multiplex PCR; TCRdb stores in-frame clones only, minus some. The sample contains about 42,000 clones, about 86% of which appear only once. As concerns this clone: Its target is unknown.

V was trimmed by 4 bases and J by 7 bases, leaving 14 bases between them. The germline CDR1 and CDR2 sequences are MNHNY and SVGAGI (reference sequence). The length of the CDR3 is 13 residues. This chain uses TRBV6-6 with TRBJ2-7; maybe TRBD2 (7 bases). This clonotype was sampled from an adult with an advanced solid tumor such as melanoma, head and neck, liver or kidney cancer. The sample in question was CD4+ or CD8+ T cells sorted from blood, obtained in a trial of the OX40 agonist ivuxolimab. This CDR3 is CASSSGRGGEQYF. The CDR3, as DNA: TGTGCCAGCAGTTCCGGCAGGGGAGGGGAGCAGTACTTC.